This is a list of T cell receptor beta chains from one sample in a study of CD8 T cells in ankylosing spondylitis. TCRdb passed the 5' RACE reads through MiXCR, listing each CDR3 protein once. The sample holds around 90,000 distinct CDR3 sequences, roughly 30% seen once. The sequenced sample consisted of blood, either unsorted or a sorted T cell fraction (not recorded which). All receptors come from a male donor with ankylosing spondylitis or in good health (not recorded which). The CDR3 runs from the conserved cysteine through the conserved F or W. The order of the fields is J gene, clone size, CDR3 length, V gene, D gene, CDR3 protein, CDR3 DNA. D genes are given only for firm matches. Where a row states a size, it is once, few, many or the class of an expanded clone; other rows omit it.

TRBJ2-3,NA,16,TRBV5-1,TRBD1,CASAKQGAWGTDTQYF,TGCGCCAGCGCCAAACAGGGGGCTTGGGGCACAGATACGCAGTATTTT
TRBJ1-2,few,13,TRBV20-1,TRBD1,CSASPGQNYGYTF,TGCAGTGCTTCCCCGGGACAGAACTATGGCTACACCTTC
TRBJ1-5,NA,16,TRBV5-1,NA,CASSWGFRGPNQPQHF,TGCGCCAGCAGCTGGGGGTTTCGGGGGCCCAATCAGCCCCAGCATTTT
TRBJ1-1,NA,13,TRBV7-9,TRBD1,CASSSSGGTEAFF,TGTGCCAGCAGCTCCTCAGGGGGCACTGAAGCTTTCTTT
TRBJ2-1,NA,16,TRBV5-1,NA,CASSFEGGLGYNEQFF,TGCGCCAGCAGCTTTGAAGGAGGGCTGGGCTACAATGAGCAGTTCTTC
TRBJ2-7,NA,13,TRBV5-1,NA,CASNGQASYEQYF,TGCGCCAGCAATGGCCAGGCTTCCTACGAGCAGTACTTC
TRBJ1-5,few,14,TRBV20-1,TRBD1,CSAREGAGNQPQHF,TGCAGTGCTAGGGAGGGGGCGGGCAATCAGCCCCAGCATTTT
TRBJ1-1,NA,14,TRBV7-9,NA,CASSLAWMNTEAFF,TGTGCCAGCAGCTTGGCTTGGATGAACACTGAAGCTTTCTTT
TRBJ2-1,few,16,TRBV9,NA,CASSVLQGGGYNEQFF,TGTGCCAGCAGCGTCCTACAGGGAGGCGGATACAATGAGCAGTTCTTC
TRBJ1-5,NA,15,TRBV5-5,TRBD1,CASSLWGQGNQPQHF,TGTGCCAGCAGCTTATGGGGACAGGGGAATCAGCCCCAGCATTTT
TRBJ2-1,few,16,TRBV7-9,TRBD2,CASSLALLAGVDEQFF,TGTGCCAGCAGCTTAGCGTTACTAGCGGGAGTGGATGAGCAGTTCTTC
TRBJ1-1,NA,13,TRBV7-9,NA,CASSLHGDTEAFF,TGTGCCAGCAGCTTACATGGGGACACTGAAGCTTTCTTT
TRBJ2-7,NA,14,TRBV5-1,TRBD2,CASRSRTSAYEQYF,TGCGCCAGCAGATCCCGGACTAGCGCTTACGAGCAGTACTTC
TRBJ2-1,NA,16,TRBV5-1,NA,CASSMLGSNSYNEQFF,TGCGCCAGCAGCATGTTGGGGTCCAACTCCTACAATGAGCAGTTCTTC
TRBJ2-1,NA,17,TRBV5-1,NA,CASSLTYLLRRGDEQFF,TGCGCCAGCAGCTTGACGTACCTTTTGCGGAGGGGCGATGAGCAGTTCTTC
TRBJ2-1,few,15,TRBV7-2,TRBD2,CASSLRGGKNNEQFF,TGTGCCAGCAGCTTGCGGGGGGGGAAGAACAATGAGCAGTTCTTC
TRBJ2-7,NA,19,TRBV5-1,TRBD2,CASSLRLAGYRGSSYEQYF,TGCGCCAGCAGCTTGCGACTAGCGGGCTATCGGGGGAGCTCCTACGAGCAGTACTTC
TRBJ1-4,few,15,TRBV20-1,TRBD1,CSARDAQGANEKLFF,TGCAGTGCTAGAGATGCCCAGGGGGCTAATGAAAAACTGTTTTTT
TRBJ2-1,NA,16,TRBV12-3/TRBV12-4,TRBD2,CASSRTSGGVYNEQFF,TGTGCCAGCAGTAGGACTAGCGGAGGGGTATACAATGAGCAGTTCTTC
TRBJ1-3,many,14,TRBV29-1,NA,CSVDPTGSGNTIYF,TGCAGCGTTGACCCAACAGGTTCGGGAAACACCATATATTTT
TRBJ2-1,NA,14,TRBV6-1,TRBD2,CASNIAGAHNEQFF,TGTGCCAGCAATATAGCGGGGGCACACAATGAGCAGTTCTTC
TRBJ1-2,NA,15,TRBV12-3/TRBV12-4,TRBD1,CASRRSGQGDYGYTF,TGTGCCAGCAGACGTTCGGGACAGGGAGACTATGGCTACACCTTC
TRBJ2-5,NA,12,TRBV20-1,NA,CSARFGGETQYF,TGCAGTGCCCGCTTTGGGGGAGAGACCCAGTACTTC
TRBJ2-7,NA,14,TRBV12-3/TRBV12-4,TRBD1,CASTGTGGAYEQYF,TGTGCCAGCACGGGGACAGGGGGTGCCTACGAGCAGTACTTC
TRBJ2-7,NA,14,TRBV7-6,NA,CASSKGLGGLEQYF,TGTGCCAGCAGCAAGGGACTAGGGGGCCTCGAGCAGTACTTC
TRBJ1-5,few,15,TRBV11-3,NA,CASSFSFRGLKPQHF,TGTGCCAGCAGCTTTAGCTTCAGGGGTTTAAAGCCCCAGCATTTT
TRBJ2-5,NA,14,TRBV7-2,NA,CASSFQGGRETQYF,TGTGCCAGCAGCTTTCAGGGGGGTCGGGAGACCCAGTACTTC
TRBJ1-2,NA,12,TRBV24-1,NA,CATSVGDYGYTF,TGTGCCACCAGTGTAGGAGACTATGGCTACACCTTC
TRBJ2-5,NA,14,TRBV11-2,TRBD1,CASSSRQGGETQYF,TGTGCCAGCAGCTCACGACAGGGCGGAGAGACCCAGTACTTC
TRBJ1-5,NA,15,TRBV3-1,NA,CASSPSAGLRQPQHF,TGTGCCAGCAGCCCCAGCGCGGGGTTACGCCAGCCCCAGCATTTT
TRBJ1-3,few,15,TRBV5-1,NA,CASSLDADSGNTIYF,TGCGCCAGCAGCTTGGACGCTGACTCTGGAAACACCATATATTTT
TRBJ2-5,many,15,TRBV29-1,NA,CSVEDLMTAQETQYF,TGCAGCGTTGAAGACCTAATGACTGCCCAAGAGACCCAGTACTTC
TRBJ2-1,NA,16,TRBV5-6,NA,CASSLQGARFYNEQFF,TGTGCCAGCAGCTTGCAGGGAGCCCGATTCTACAATGAGCAGTTCTTC
TRBJ1-5,once,14,TRBV6-1,NA,CASRDVGDNQPQHF,TGTGCCAGCAGGGACGTAGGGGATAATCAGCCCCAGCATTTT
TRBJ2-6,many,17,TRBV11-2,NA,CASSSYQGKGGANVLTF,TGTGCCAGCAGCTCCTACCAGGGGAAAGGTGGGGCCAACGTCCTGACTTTC
TRBJ1-5,once,18,TRBV12-3/TRBV12-4,NA,CASSRGFEGLHINQPQHF,TGTGCCAGCAGTCGGGGGTTTGAGGGTCTGCACATCAATCAGCCCCAGCATTTT
TRBJ2-5,NA,13,TRBV18,NA,CATRTGSQETQYF,TGTGCCACCAGAACAGGGTCTCAAGAGACCCAGTACTTC
TRBJ2-3,few,11,TRBV20-1,TRBD2,CSARTSGGRYF,TGCAGTGCTAGGACTAGCGGGGGGCGGTATTTT
TRBJ2-2,many,14,TRBV5-1,TRBD2,CASSLGLATGELFF,TGCGCCAGCAGCTTGGGACTAGCTACCGGGGAGCTGTTTTTT